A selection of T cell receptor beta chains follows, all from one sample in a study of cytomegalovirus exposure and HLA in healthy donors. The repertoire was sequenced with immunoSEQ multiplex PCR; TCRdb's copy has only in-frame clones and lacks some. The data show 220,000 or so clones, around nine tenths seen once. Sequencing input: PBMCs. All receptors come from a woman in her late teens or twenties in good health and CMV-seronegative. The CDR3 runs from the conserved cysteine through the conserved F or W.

CASSSAGPSTDTQYF,TRBJ2-3,TRBV5-1
CASSLSQTGRGTEAFF,TRBJ1-1,TRBV7-2
CASSGTSGSNTGELFF,TRBJ2-2,TRBV5-1
CASSVDGTGENTDTQYF,TRBJ2-3,TRBV9
CASSLGRVNTEAFF,TRBJ1-1,TRBV5-8
CASSIRGNYGYTF,TRBJ1-2,TRBV6-5
CASRAGHEQFF,TRBJ2-1,TRBV6-1
CASDPTGVNTEAFF,TRBJ1-1,TRBV9
CASSFAGGHSPLHF,TRBJ1-6,TRBV28
CAILDRVGTQYF,TRBJ2-3,TRBV6-1
CASSFGTNNEQFF,TRBJ2-1,TRBV6-5
CASSSIGGSYEQYF,TRBJ2-7,TRBV4-1
CATSTERNPRLGYTF,TRBJ1-2,TRBV15
CSVHRTSGSLNIQYF,TRBJ2-4,TRBV29-1
CAISESTTGSYGYTF,TRBJ1-2,TRBV10-3
CASSEWGRGFFDTQYF,TRBJ2-3,TRBV6-1